A selection of T cell receptor beta chains follows, all from one sample in a study of post-analysis software for immune sequencing data. From the PCR reads, TCRdb called clonotypes with MiXCR, one entry per CDR3 protein. The sample has around 250,000 distinct CDR3 sequences; roughly a third are singletons. The sequenced sample was blood. Receptors originate from a girl aged 10 to 17 with multiple sclerosis. Both conserved end residues are trimmed from each CDR3. The order of the fields is V gene, CDR3 protein.

>TRBV2
ASRLDRGRNQPQH
>TRBV7-3
ASGRGGRDTQY
>TRBV14
ASSQQNLMGQVEAF
>TRBV29-1
SVEKGETQY
>TRBV12-3/TRBV12-4
ASSPRVSNTGELF
>TRBV5-5
ASSLWGGETQY
>TRBV15
ATSRDGGRAADTQY
>TRBV12-3/TRBV12-4
ASTPRAGTDTRY
>TRBV5-1
ASSPRTSGGAYNEQF
>TRBV2
ASMDRGHEETQF
>TRBV20-1
STDRMNEKLF
>TRBV21-1
ASSLPVISRKCTDTQY
>TRBV20-1
SAQGLAVGGAQY
>TRBV11-2
ASSYALTTSTAANEQF
>TRBV6-5
ASSYIGGGEQF
>TRBV15
ATSSKGAGSNQPQH
>TRBV5-1
ASSLAQQNIQY
>TRBV5-1
ASSLGAAGPTASF
>TRBV6-5
ASSSGTSGEKLF
>TRBV5-1
ASSLGRGPTTNEKLF
>TRBV20-1
SASRLAETQY
>TRBV5-1
ASSLASRGDTQY
>TRBV5-1
ASSLLISGANVLT
>TRBV12-3/TRBV12-4
ASGWVSDTQY
>TRBV3-1
ASSQDISGAYGYT
>TRBV12-3/TRBV12-4
ASSFDAGAEGGQF
>TRBV7-3
ASSLEQGGESF
>TRBV7-2
ASSPFQGGYGYT
>TRBV11-2
ASSRLGPTDTQY
>TRBV20-1
SAPGGQGMSYNEQF
>TRBV4-2
ASSLWTGDEKLF